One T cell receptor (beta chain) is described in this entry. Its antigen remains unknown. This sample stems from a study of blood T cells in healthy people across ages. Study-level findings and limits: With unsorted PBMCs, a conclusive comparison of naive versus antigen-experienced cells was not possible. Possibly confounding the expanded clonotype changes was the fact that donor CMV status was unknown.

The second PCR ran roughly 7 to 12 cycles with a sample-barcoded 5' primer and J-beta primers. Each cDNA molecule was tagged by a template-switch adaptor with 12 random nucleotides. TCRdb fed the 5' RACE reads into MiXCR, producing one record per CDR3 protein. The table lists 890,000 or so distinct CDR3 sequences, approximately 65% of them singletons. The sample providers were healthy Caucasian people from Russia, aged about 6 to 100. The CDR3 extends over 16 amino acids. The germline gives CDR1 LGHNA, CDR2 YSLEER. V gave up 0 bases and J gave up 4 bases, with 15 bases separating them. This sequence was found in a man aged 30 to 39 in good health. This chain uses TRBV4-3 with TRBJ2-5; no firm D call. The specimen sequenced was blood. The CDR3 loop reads CASSQETGPTGETQYF. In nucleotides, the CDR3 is TGCGCCAGCAGCCAAGAGACGGGTCCGACGGGAGAGACCCAGTACTTC.